The T cell receptor (beta chain) described here comes from a study of shared clonotypes between healthy human individuals. Across the whole study: The study used three CD4 naive, three CD4 memory, two CD8 naive and one CD8 memory plate per donor. Overall study results and limits: Blood was the only sampled material, and tissue repertoires likely differ. Deeper or shallower sequencing was expected to change how clonotypes are shared among donors.

Germline V gene lookup returns CDR1 GTSNPN and CDR2 SVGIG (reference sequence). The CDR3 totals 11 residues. A word on this clone: Its target is unknown.

Using immunoSEQ multiplex PCR, the repertoire was profiled, and TCRdb retains in-frame clones only, with some absent. The table shows 2,500,000 or so clones, with 85% to 95% occurring only once. The chain couples TRBV30 to TRBJ2-5, with D possibly TRBD2 on 6 matching bases. The DNA matches TRBJ2-7 better at its end, which makes the J call doubtful. This receptor was taken from a man in his late teens or twenties in good health. Some clones in this sample may be carry-over from other donors' samples. Sample: naive CD4+ T cells from PBMCs. Subset: CD45RA+ positively selected. This chain's CDR3 is CAWGRSYEQYF. The CDR3 coding sequence is TGTGCCTGGGGGAGGTCCTACGAGCAGTACTTC.